The following is a TCR beta chain sequence with its context. Clones were sequenced by immunoSEQ multiplex PCR, and TCRdb holds only the in-frame ones, with some missing. The data contain tens of thousands of clones, approximately 80% of them singletons. The data stem from a study of OX40 agonist ivuxolimab in advanced cancers. Germline assignment: CDR1 ENHRY and CDR2 SYGVKD. The CDR3 has 12 amino acids. V lost 10 bases to trimming and J lost 7 bases; unmatched junction nucleotides: 6. The chain recombines TRBV10-3 with TRBJ1-5; 8 bases fit TRBD1. This clonotype originated in an adult with an advanced solid tumor such as melanoma, head and neck, liver or kidney cancer. The sample was CD4+ or CD8+ T cells sorted from blood, taken in a trial of the OX40 agonist ivuxolimab. CDR3 nucleotides: TGTGCCACTGGGACAGGCGGGCAGCCCCAGCATTTT. This gives the protein CATGTGGQPQHF.